Below, 20 T cell receptor beta chains from the same sample are listed, as sequenced in a study of blood T cell repertoires in COVID-19. Sequencing was performed with immunoSEQ multiplex PCR; in TCRdb, only in-frame clones are kept and a portion is missing. This table holds approximately 300,000 clones, about 90% found once. Sequencing input: PBMCs or T cells enriched from blood (not recorded which). These receptor sequences come from a young woman with acute COVID-19.

This clone came up many times. The chain has TRBV30 and TRBJ1-3; 8 bases align to TRBD1. Unmatched junction bases numbered 8, after V lost 4 bases and J lost 0 bases. The CDR3 runs 16 residues. Germline lookup yields CDR1 GTSNPN and CDR2 SVGIG (reference sequence). CDR3 region: CAWNRGQGVSGNTIYF. The CDR3 coding sequence is TGTGCCTGGAACCGCGGACAGGGTGTCTCTGGAAACACCATATATTTT.

The V and J genes are TRBV11-3 and TRBJ1-2; perhaps TRBD1 as D (5 bases). Deletions cut 8 bases from V and 8 bases from J, with 21 bases between. The germline CDR1 and CDR2 sequences are SGHNT and YENEEA. The CDR3 sequence is 14 residues long. The CDR3 bases are TGTGCCAGCGGATGGGGACTTTCTCTAGAGGGCTACACCTTC. Translation: CASGWGLSLEGYTF.

This clone turned up a few times. V and J are TRBV3-1 (or the pseudogene TRBV3-2) and TRBJ2-7, with D perhaps TRBD1 (6 bases). V was pared by 1 base and J by 6 bases, with 7 bases between. Germline CDR1 reads LGHDT; CDR2 reads YNNKEL (reference sequence). The CDR3 has 12 residues. CDR3 region: CASSQGDTEQYF. CDR3 sequence (DNA): TGTGCCAGCAGCCAAGGGGACACCGAGCAGTACTTC.

This clone appeared a single time. Other DNA variants within this sample encode the same CDR3. V usage is TRBV7-9 and J usage is TRBJ1-1; weak D call: TRBD1 (5 bases). Germline CDR1 and CDR2: SEHNR and FQNEAQ (reference sequence). The V and J ends lost 1 base and 2 bases respectively, with 8 bases between them. CDR3 size: 14 residues. CDR3 DNA sequence: TGTGCCAGCAGCTTAGTAAGGGGAAACACTGAAGCTTTCTTT. Its protein product is CASSLVRGNTEAFF.

V is TRBV28 and J is TRBJ2-4; 7 nucleotides agree with TRBD1. V trimming: 5 bases; J trimming: 6 bases; junction bases outside the gene matches: 7. The CDR3 length is 14 residues. Germline V lookup: CDR1 MDHEN, CDR2 SYDVKM. The CDR3 is CASSPRQGRNIQYF. Written as DNA, the CDR3 is TGTGCCAGCAGTCCCAGACAGGGTAGAAACATTCAGTACTTC.

J is TRBJ2-5 and V is TRBV28; TRBD2 agrees at 10 bases. CDR3 length: 14 residues. V was pared by 6 bases and J by 5 bases, with 6 bases of the junction left unmatched. The germline CDR1 and CDR2 sequences are MDHEN and SYDVKM. The CDR3 DNA sequence: TGTGCCAGCAGAGCTAGCGGGAGCAGGGAGACCCAGTACTTC. Translated, it gives CASRASGSRETQYF.

V and J are TRBV7-3 and TRBJ1-6, with 8 bases identical to TRBD1. Germline assignment: CDR1 SGHTA and CDR2 FQGTGA. This CDR3 is built from 15 residues. V dropped 4 bases and J dropped 5; count of bases not matched to a gene: 4. CDR3 residues: CASSSGQGDNSPLHF. The CDR3 coding sequence is TGTGCCAGCAGCTCAGGACAGGGCGATAATTCACCCCTCCACTTT.

The chain uses TRBV5-5 and TRBJ2-5; 8 nucleotides match TRBD1. Germline V gene lookup returns CDR1 SGHKS and CDR2 YYEKEE (reference sequence). CDR3 size: 15 residues. Germline trimming cut 3 bases from V and 6 bases from J; bases unmatched to any gene: 10. CDR3 loop: CASSYYGQGGKTQYF. The CDR3 DNA reads as TGTGCCAGCAGCTACTATGGACAGGGTGGGAAGACCCAGTACTTC. The full variable domain, in which reference TRBV5-5 and TRBJ2-5 provide the parts outside the CDR3, is DAGVTQSPTHLIKTRGQQVTLRCSPISGHKSVSWYQQVLGQGPQFIFQYYEKEERGRGNFPDRFSARQFPNYSSELNVNALLLGDSALYLCASSYYGQGGKTQYFGPGTRLLVL.

The V and J genes are TRBV11-2 and TRBJ2-1; a possible D gene is TRBD2 (5 bases). CDR1 and CDR2 from the germline V gene are SGHAT and FQNNGV. The germline V and J ends were trimmed by 4 bases and 8 bases, with 12 bases remaining between them. This CDR3 is built from 13 residues. The CDR3 nucleotides read TGTGCCAGCAGCTCCCCGGGAAGGGATGAGCAGTTCTTC. Its translation: CASSSPGRDEQFF.

This clone was picked up one time. The chain combines TRBV2 with TRBJ2-7; tentatively, D is TRBD1 (6 bases). Germline V lookup: CDR1 SNHLY, CDR2 FYNNEI. The length of the CDR3 is 16 residues. V lost 6 bases and J lost 4, with 22 bases in between. The CDR3 sequence is CASSLLIAGAAYEQYF. In DNA, the CDR3 is TGTGCCAGCAGCTTACTTATTGCAGGGGCCGCTTACGAGCAGTACTTC.

The chain recombines TRBV7-9 with TRBJ1-1; a weak D match, TRBD1 (6 bases). CDR3 length equals 15 residues. Trimming removed 3 bases from V and 1 base from J, with 12 bases in between. Germline V lookup: CDR1 SEHNR, CDR2 FQNEAQ (reference sequence). The CDR3 nucleotides are TGTGCCAGCAGCTTCAACAGGGAAGGGAACACTGAAGCTTTCTTT. Encoded protein: CASSFNREGNTEAFF.

This chain connects TRBV5-1 to TRBJ2-1, with TRBD2 matching over 7 bases. Germline V lookup: CDR1 SGHRS, CDR2 YFSETQ. With V trimmed by 0 bases and J by 6 bases, 6 bases remained unmatched. The CDR3 length is 15 residues. The CDR3 sequence is CASSLASGLFNEQFF. In nucleotides, the CDR3 is TGCGCCAGCAGCTTGGCTAGCGGCCTATTCAATGAGCAGTTCTTC.

The genes are TRBV27 and TRBJ1-3; D might be TRBD1 (6 bases). The CDR3 is made up of 15 amino acids. The germline gives CDR1 MNHEY, CDR2 SMNVEV (reference sequence). V lost 5 bases, J lost 0 bases, and 11 bases lay in between. The CDR3 DNA follows: TGTGCCAGCAGTCTCCAGGGGTACTCTGGAAACACCATATATTTT. It codes for CASSLQGYSGNTIYF.

The J gene is TRBJ2-2, the V gene TRBV14; TRBD2 agrees at 8 bases. Trimming at V came to 4 bases and at J to 4 bases, leaving 8 bases not matched to a gene. The CDR3 spans 16 residues. Germline assignment: CDR1 SGHDN and CDR2 FVKESK. CDR3 region: CASSLLSGIATGELFF. In DNA form, the CDR3 reads TGTGCCAGCAGCCTACTTAGCGGGATAGCCACCGGGGAGCTGTTTTTT.

A few counts support this clone. The chain has TRBV25-1 and TRBJ2-5; 10 bases are shared with TRBD1. CDR1 MGHDK and CDR2 SYGVNS come from the germline V gene. V was pared by 6 bases and J by 1 base, with 11 bases of the junction left unmatched. There are 17 residues in the CDR3. The CDR3 spells CASSPGVGTGAQETQYF. The CDR3 DNA reads as TGTGCCAGCAGCCCAGGAGTAGGGACAGGGGCCCAAGAGACCCAGTACTTC.

J is TRBJ2-1 and V is TRBV6-4, with TRBD2 identical over 9 bases. The junction had 3 bases not matched to a gene; V was cut back by 4 bases and J by 5 bases. Germline assignment: CDR1 MRHNA and CDR2 SNTAGT. The CDR3 loop spans 14 amino acids. CDR3 coding DNA: TGTGCCAGCAGTGCGGCGGGAGGGGACAATGAGCAGTTCTTC. It codes for CASSAAGGDNEQFF.

This chain joins TRBV6-1 and TRBJ1-1, with D possibly matching TRBD1 (5 bases). CDR1 MNHNS and CDR2 SASEGT come from the germline V gene. The V end was cut by 2 bases, the J end by 5 bases, with 12 bases between. This CDR3 contains 14 residues. CDR3 sequence (DNA): TGTGCCAGCAGTGAACTCCAGGGATGGACTGAAGCTTTCTTT. Translation: CASSELQGWTEAFF.

The V call is TRBV29-1, the J call TRBJ1-2; D is ambiguous. Looked up from germline, CDR1 is SQVTM and CDR2 is ANQGSEA. The CDR3 is 12 amino acids. V was pared by 1 base and J by 8 bases, with 11 bases between. The CDR3 DNA reads TGCAGCGTTGAAGTAGGCGCGGGAGGCTACACCTTC. This codes for CSVEVGAGGYTF. Full variable domain (outside the CDR3, taken from reference TRBV29-1 and TRBJ1-2): SAVISQKPSRDICQRGTSLTIQCQVDSQVTMMFWYRQQPGQSLTLIATANQGSEATYESGFVIDKFPISRPNLTFSTLTVSNMSPEDSSIYLCSVEVGAGGYTFGSGTRLTVV.

V is TRBV10-3 and J is TRBJ2-3; 13 nucleotides align to TRBD2. CDR1 is ENHRY, CDR2 SYGVKD, per germline. This CDR3 spans 17 amino acids. The V gene end was trimmed by 2 bases and the J gene end by 4 bases; junction bases not matched to a gene: 6. The CDR3 nucleotides are TGTGCCATCAGTGAGAGGGGGACTAGCGGGAACGCAGATACGCAGTATTTT. Its translation is CAISERGTSGNADTQYF.

J is TRBJ1-5 and V is TRBV11-2, with a weak D call TRBD1 (5 bases). Germline CDR1 and CDR2: SGHAT and FQNNGV. With 4 bases removed from V and 4 bases from J, the gap between germline ends came to 11 bases. The CDR3 extends over 14 amino acids. CDR3 DNA: TGTGCCAGCAGCTACGGGGGTGAGAATCAGCCCCAGCATTTT. Protein sequence: CASSYGGENQPQHF.